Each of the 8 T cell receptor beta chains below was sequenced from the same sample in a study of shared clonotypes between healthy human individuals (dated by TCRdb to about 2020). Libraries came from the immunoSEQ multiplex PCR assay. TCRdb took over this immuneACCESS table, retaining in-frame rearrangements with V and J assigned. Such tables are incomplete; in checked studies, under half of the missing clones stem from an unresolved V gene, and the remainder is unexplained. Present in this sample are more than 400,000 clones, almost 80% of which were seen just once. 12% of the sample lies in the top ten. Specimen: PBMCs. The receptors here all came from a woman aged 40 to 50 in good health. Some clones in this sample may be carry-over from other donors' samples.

Here the CDR3 reads CASNYRGQTEAFF. In nucleotides, the CDR3 is TGTGCCAGCAACTACAGGGGGCAAACTGAAGCTTTCTTT. The chain combines TRBV6-1 with TRBJ1-1; 9 bases match TRBD1. The V gene end was trimmed by 7 bases and the J gene end by 5 bases; junction bases not matched to a gene: 5. Per the germline V gene, CDR1 is MNHNS and CDR2 is SASEGT. This CDR3 comprises 13 residues.

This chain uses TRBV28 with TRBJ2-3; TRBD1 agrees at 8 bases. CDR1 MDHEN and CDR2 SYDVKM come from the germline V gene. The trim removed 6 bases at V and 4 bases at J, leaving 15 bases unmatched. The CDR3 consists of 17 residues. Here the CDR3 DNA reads TGTGCCAGCAGCACCCTCGGGGCAGGGGGCGGCTCAGATACGCAGTATTTT. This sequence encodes CASSTLGAGGGSDTQYF. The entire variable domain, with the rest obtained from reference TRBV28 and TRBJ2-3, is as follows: DVKVTQSSRYLVKRTGEKVFLECVQDMDHENMFWYRQDPGLGLRLIYFSYDVKMKEKGDIPEGYSVSREKKERFSLILESASTNQTSMYLCASSTLGAGGGSDTQYFGPGTRLTVL.

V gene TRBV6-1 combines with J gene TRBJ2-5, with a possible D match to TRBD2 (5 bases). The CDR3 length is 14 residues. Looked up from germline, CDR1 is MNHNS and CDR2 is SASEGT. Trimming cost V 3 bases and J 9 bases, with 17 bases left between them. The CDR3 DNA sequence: TGTGCCAGCAGTGAGAGGGCGGCCCGCGGGTCCCAGTACTTC. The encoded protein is CASSERAARGSQYF.

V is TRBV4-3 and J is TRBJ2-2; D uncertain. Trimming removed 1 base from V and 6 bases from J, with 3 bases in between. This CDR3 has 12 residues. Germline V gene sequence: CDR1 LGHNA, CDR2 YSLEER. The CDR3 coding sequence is TGCGCCAGCAGCCAAGGGCCCGGGGAGCTGTTTTTT. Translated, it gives CASSQGPGELFF.

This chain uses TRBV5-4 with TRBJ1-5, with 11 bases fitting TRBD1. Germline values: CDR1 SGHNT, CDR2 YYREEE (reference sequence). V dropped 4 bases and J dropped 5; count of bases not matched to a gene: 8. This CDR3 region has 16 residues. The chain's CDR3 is CASSDRDRGGDQPQHF. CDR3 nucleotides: TGTGCCAGCAGCGATCGGGACAGGGGGGGGGATCAGCCCCAGCATTTT.

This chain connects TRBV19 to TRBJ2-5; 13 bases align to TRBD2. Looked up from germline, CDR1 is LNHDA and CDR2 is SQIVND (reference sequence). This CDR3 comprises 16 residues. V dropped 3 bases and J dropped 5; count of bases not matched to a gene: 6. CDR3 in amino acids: CASSIGTSGIGETQYF. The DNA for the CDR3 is TGTGCCAGTAGTATCGGGACTAGCGGGATTGGGGAGACCCAGTACTTC.

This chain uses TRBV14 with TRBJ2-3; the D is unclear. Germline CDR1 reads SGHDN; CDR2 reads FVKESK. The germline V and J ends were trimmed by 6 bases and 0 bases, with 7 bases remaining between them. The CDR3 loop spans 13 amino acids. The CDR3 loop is CASRFSSTDTQYF. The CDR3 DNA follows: TGTGCCAGCAGGTTTTCGAGCACAGATACGCAGTATTTT.

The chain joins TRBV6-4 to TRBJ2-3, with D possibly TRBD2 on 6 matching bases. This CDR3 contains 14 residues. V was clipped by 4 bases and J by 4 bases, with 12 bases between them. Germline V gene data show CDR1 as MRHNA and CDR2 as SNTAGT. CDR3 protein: CASSGDGSSDTQYF. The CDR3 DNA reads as TGTGCCAGCAGTGGGGACGGGAGTTCAGATACGCAGTATTTT.